This TCR beta chain derives from a study of blood T cells in healthy people across ages. Notes on the study in general: Estimates based on one million T cells were treated as lower bounds. Naive CD4+ cells and diversity were both higher in long-lived donors than in aged donors.

CDR1 is LGHNA, CDR2 YSLEER, per germline. The ends were cut back, 3 bases at V and 11 bases at J, with 25 bases in the middle. The CDR3 has 16 residues. This clonotype came up a few times. What it recognizes is unknown. Combining a sample-barcoded 5' primer with a J-beta primer mix, a second PCR ran for roughly 7 to 11 cycles. A tag from a template-switch adaptor with 12 random nucleotides marked each cDNA molecule. Every individual sample yielded 2.5 million or more paired-end reads (each containing CDR3). TCRdb fed the 5' RACE reads into MiXCR, producing one record per CDR3 protein. This table holds approximately 810,000 distinct CDR3 sequences, 29% found once.

This receptor was obtained from a woman aged 80 or older in good health. The sample consisted of blood. The rearrangement joins TRBV4-3 to TRBJ2-5, with D hard to call. CDR3: CASSQGNSLTYNEQYF. The CDR3 DNA reads TGCGCCAGCAGCCAGGGGAACAGTCTAACCTACAATGAGCAGTACTTC.